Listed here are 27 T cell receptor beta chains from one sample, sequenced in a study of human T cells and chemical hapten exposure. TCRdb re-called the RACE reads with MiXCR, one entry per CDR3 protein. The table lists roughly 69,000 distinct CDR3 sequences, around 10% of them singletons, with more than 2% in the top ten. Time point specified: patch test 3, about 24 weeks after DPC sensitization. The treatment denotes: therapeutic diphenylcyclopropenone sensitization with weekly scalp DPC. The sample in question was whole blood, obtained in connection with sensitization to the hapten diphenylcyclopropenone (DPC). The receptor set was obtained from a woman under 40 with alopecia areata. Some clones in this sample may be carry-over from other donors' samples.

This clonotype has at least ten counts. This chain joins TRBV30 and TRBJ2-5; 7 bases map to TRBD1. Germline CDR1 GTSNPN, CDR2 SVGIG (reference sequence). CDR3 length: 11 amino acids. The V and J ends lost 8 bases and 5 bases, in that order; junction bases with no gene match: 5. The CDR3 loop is CAGGTDETQYF. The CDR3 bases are TGTGCCGGTGGGACAGACGAGACCCAGTACTTC.

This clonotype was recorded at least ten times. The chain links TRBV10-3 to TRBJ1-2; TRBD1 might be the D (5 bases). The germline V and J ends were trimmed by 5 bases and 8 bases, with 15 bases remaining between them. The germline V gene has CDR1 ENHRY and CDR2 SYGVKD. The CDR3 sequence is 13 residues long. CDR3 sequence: CAISPGHFYGYTF. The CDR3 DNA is TGTGCCATCAGTCCTGGACATTTCTACGGCTACACCTTC.

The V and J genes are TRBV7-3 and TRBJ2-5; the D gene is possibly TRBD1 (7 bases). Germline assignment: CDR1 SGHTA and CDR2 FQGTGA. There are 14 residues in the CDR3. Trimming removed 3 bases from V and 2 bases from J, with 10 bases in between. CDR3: CASSFQGGQETQYF. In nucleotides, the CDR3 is TGTGCCAGCAGCTTCCAGGGGGGTCAAGAGACCCAGTACTTC.

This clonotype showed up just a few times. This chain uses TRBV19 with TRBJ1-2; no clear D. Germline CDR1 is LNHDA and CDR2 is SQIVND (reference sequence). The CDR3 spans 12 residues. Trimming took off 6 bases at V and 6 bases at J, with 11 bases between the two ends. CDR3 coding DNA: TGTGCCAGTAGCCCAGGACGGCATGGCTACACCTTC. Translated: CASSPGRHGYTF.

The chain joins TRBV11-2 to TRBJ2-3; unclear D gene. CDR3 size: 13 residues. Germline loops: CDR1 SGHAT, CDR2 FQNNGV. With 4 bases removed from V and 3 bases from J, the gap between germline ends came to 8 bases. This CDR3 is CASSSPQTDTQYF. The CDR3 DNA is TGTGCCAGCAGCTCCCCCCAGACAGATACGCAGTATTTT.

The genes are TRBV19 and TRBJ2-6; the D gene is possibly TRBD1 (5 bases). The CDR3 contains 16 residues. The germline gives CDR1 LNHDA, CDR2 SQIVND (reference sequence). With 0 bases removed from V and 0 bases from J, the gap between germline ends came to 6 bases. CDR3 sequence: CASSIERGSGANVLTF. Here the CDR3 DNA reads TGTGCCAGTAGTATAGAAAGGGGCTCTGGGGCCAACGTCCTGACTTTC.

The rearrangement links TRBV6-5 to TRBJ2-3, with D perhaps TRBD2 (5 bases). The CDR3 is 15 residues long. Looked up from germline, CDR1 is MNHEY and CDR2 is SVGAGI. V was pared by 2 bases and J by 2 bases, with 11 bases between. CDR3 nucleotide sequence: TGTGCCAGCAGTTACCGCGGGTTTAACACAGATACGCAGTATTTT. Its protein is CASSYRGFNTDTQYF.

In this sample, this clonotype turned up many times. The CDR3 is CASNAMGPQRSSPLHF. As DNA, the CDR3 is TGTGCCAGCAATGCGATGGGGCCTCAACGAAGTTCACCCCTCCACTTT. The chain couples TRBV12-3 or TRBV12-4 to TRBJ1-6, with D possibly being TRBD1 (5 bases). With 7 bases removed from V and 9 bases from J, the gap between germline ends came to 22 bases. This CDR3 comprises 16 residues.

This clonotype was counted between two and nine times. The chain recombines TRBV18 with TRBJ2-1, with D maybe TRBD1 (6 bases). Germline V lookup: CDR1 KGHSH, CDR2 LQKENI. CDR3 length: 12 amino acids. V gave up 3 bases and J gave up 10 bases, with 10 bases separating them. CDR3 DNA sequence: TGTGCCAGCTCACCCCGTGGGGGCGAGCAGTTCTTC. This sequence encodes CASSPRGGEQFF.

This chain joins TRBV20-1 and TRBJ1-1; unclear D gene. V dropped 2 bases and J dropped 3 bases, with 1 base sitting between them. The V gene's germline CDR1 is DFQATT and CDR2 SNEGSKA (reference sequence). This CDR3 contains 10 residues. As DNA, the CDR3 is TGCAGTGCTAGATACACTGAAGCTTTCTTT. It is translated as CSARYTEAFF.

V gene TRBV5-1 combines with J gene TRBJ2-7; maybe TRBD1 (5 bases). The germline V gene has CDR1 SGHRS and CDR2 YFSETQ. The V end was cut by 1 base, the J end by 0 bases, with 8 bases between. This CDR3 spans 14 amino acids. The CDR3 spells CASSLQGSSYEQYF. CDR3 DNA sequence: TGCGCCAGCAGCTTGCAGGGTAGCTCCTACGAGCAGTACTTC.

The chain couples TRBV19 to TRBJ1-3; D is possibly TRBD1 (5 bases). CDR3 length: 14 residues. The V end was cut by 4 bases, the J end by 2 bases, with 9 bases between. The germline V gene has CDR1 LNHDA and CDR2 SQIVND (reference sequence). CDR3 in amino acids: CASSRTTTGNTIYF. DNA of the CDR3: TGTGCCAGTAGTAGGACAACGACTGGAAACACCATATATTTT. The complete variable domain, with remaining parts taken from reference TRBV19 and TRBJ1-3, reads DGGITQSPKYLFRKEGQNVTLSCEQNLNHDAMYWYRQDPGQGLRLIYYSQIVNDFQKGDIAEGYSVSREKKESFPLTVTSAQKNPTAFYLCASSRTTTGNTIYFGEGSWLTVV.

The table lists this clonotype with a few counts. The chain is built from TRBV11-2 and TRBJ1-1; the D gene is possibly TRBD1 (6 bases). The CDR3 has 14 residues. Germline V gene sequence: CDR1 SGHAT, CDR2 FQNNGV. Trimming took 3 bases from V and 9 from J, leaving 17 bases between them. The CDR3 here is CASSFWTVSLKAFF. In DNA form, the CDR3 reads TGTGCCAGCAGCTTTTGGACAGTGTCTCTCAAAGCTTTCTTT.

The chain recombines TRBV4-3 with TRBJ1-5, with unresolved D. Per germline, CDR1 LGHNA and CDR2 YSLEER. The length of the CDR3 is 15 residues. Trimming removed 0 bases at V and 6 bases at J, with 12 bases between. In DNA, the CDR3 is TGCGCCAGCAGCCAAGATCGGGCCACGAGTCAGCCCCAGCATTTT. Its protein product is CASSQDRATSQPQHF.

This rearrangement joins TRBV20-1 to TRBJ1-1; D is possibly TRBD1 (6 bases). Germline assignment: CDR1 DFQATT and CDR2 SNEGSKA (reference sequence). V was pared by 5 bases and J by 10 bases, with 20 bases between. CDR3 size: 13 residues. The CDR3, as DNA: TGCAGTGCTCCCCAGGGGACAAAAGTTGGAGCTTTCTTT. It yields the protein CSAPQGTKVGAFF.

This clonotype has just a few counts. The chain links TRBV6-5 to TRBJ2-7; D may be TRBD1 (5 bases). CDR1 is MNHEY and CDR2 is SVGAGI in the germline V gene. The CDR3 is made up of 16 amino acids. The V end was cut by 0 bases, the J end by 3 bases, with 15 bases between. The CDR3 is CASSYSPQQARYEQYF. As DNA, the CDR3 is TGTGCCAGCAGTTACTCTCCCCAACAGGCCCGCTACGAGCAGTACTTC.

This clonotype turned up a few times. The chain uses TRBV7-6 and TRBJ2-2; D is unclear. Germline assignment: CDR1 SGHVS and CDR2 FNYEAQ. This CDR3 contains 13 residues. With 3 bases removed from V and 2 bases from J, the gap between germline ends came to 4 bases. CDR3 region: CASSFLNTGELFF. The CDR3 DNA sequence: TGTGCCAGCAGCTTTTTAAACACCGGGGAGCTGTTTTTT.

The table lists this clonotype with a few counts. CDR3 DNA sequence: TGTGCCAGCAGCCCACAGACTACCATGAACACTGAAGCTTTCTTT. The encoded protein is CASSPQTTMNTEAFF. The chain has TRBV6-6 and TRBJ1-1, with no clear D. The V and J ends lost 6 bases and 0 bases respectively, with 14 bases between them. Germline assignment: CDR1 MNHNY and CDR2 SVGAGI (reference sequence). The CDR3 runs 15 residues.

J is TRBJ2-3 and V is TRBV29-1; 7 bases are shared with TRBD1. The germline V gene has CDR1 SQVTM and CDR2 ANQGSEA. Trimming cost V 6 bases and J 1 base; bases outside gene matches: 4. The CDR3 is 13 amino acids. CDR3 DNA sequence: TGCAGCGTCCCTGGACAGGGCACAGATACGCAGTATTTT. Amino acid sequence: CSVPGQGTDTQYF.

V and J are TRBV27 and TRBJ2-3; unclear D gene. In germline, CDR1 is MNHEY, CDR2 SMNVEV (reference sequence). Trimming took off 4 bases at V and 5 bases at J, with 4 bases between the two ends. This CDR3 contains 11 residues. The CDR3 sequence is CASSSLDTQYF. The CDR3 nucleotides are TGTGCCAGCAGTTCGTTAGATACGCAGTATTTT.

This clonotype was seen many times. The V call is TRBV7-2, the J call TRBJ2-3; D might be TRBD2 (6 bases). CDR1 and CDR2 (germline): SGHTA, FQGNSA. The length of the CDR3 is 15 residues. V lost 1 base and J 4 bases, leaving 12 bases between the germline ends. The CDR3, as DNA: TGTGCCAGCAGCTTAGGTGGGAGGATCGCAGATACGCAGTATTTT. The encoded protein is CASSLGGRIADTQYF.

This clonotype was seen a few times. CDR3 sequence: CASSRFSGGGDTQYF. CDR3 nucleotide sequence: TGTGCCAGCAGCCGGTTTAGCGGAGGGGGAGATACGCAGTATTTT. The genes are TRBV7-2 and TRBJ2-3, with D perhaps TRBD1 or TRBD2 (6 bases each). The V gene lost 5 bases and the J gene lost 5 bases, with 17 bases spanning the gap. Germline values: CDR1 SGHTA, CDR2 FQGNSA. The CDR3 runs 15 residues.

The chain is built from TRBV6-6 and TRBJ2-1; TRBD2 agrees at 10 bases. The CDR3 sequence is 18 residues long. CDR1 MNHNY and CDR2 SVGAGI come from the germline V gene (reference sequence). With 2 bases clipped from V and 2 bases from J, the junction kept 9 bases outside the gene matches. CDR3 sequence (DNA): TGTGCCAGCAGTTACAACCTACCGGGACTAGCGCCCTACAATGAGCAGTTCTTC. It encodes CASSYNLPGLAPYNEQFF.

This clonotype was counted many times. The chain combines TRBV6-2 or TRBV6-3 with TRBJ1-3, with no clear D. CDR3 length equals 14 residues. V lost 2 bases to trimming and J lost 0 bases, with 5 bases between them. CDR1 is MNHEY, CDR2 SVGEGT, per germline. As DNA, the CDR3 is TGTGCCAGCAGTTACGGGGACTCTGGAAACACCATATATTTT. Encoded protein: CASSYGDSGNTIYF.

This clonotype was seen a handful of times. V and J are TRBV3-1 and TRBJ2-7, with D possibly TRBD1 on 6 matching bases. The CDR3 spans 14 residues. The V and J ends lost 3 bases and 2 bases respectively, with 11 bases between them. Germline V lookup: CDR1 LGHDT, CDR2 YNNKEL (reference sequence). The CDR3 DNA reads TGTGCCAGCAGCCACCAGGGGCTGCCCTACGAGCAGTACTTC. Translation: CASSHQGLPYEQYF.

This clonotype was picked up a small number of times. The CDR3 region is CASSPQGASEQFF. CDR3 sequence (DNA): TGTGCCAGCAGCCCCCAGGGGGCGAGTGAGCAGTTCTTC. The rearrangement links TRBV4-2 to TRBJ2-1, with 8 positions matching TRBD1. CDR1 and CDR2 from the germline V gene are LGHNA and YNFKEQ. Trimming took 4 bases from V and 9 from J; bases not matched to a gene: 5. The CDR3 has 13 residues.

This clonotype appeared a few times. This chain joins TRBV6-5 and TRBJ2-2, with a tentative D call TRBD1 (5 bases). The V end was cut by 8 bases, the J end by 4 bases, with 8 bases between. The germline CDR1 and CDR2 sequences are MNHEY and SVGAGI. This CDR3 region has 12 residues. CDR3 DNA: TGTGCCAGCTGGACACCCACCGGGGAGCTGTTTTTT. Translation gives CASWTPTGELFF.